These 25 T cell receptor beta chains were all obtained from the same sample, sequenced in a study of blood T cell repertoires in COVID-19. This table comes from immunoSEQ multiplex PCR, and its TCRdb copy is limited to in-frame clones, with some not included. The table includes 350,000 to 550,000 clones, 80% to 90% detected once. The sequenced sample was PBMCs or T cells enriched from blood (not recorded which). These TCRs come from a man aged 25-40 years who had recovered from COVID-19.

V usage is TRBV28 and J usage is TRBJ2-3, with D uncertain. The germline gives CDR1 MDHEN, CDR2 SYDVKM. Trimming stripped 6 bases from V and 14 bases from J, with 18 bases between. The CDR3 runs 12 residues. CDR3 nucleotides: TGTGCCAGCAGCCGTCACACTATCCAGTGGTATTTT. Its protein is CASSRHTIQWYF.

V gene TRBV6-5 combines with J gene TRBJ2-1; the match to TRBD1 covers 9 bases. Germline lookup yields CDR1 MNHEY and CDR2 SVGAGI. The CDR3 extends over 15 amino acids. Trimming took 5 bases from V and 6 from J; bases not matched to a gene: 8. CDR3 in amino acids: CASSRGQGIRNEQFF. DNA for the CDR3: TGTGCCAGCAGTCGAGGACAGGGGATCCGCAATGAGCAGTTCTTC.

The V call is TRBV10-3, the J call TRBJ2-1; D is undetermined. This CDR3 comprises 14 residues. Germline-derived CDR1 and CDR2 are ENHRY and SYGVKD. V was trimmed by 3 bases and J by 0 bases, leaving 6 bases between them. CDR3: CAISDKSSYNEQFF. For the CDR3, the DNA is TGTGCCATCAGTGATAAGAGCTCCTACAATGAGCAGTTCTTC.

This chain joins TRBV19 and TRBJ2-5, with D possibly TRBD1 on 5 matching bases. Trimming left V 1 base short and J 3 bases short, with 9 bases between. Germline lookup yields CDR1 LNHDA and CDR2 SQIVND (reference sequence). The length of the CDR3 is 14 residues. The CDR3 here is CASSIAGFEETQYF. The CDR3 DNA reads as TGTGCCAGTAGTATAGCAGGGTTCGAAGAGACCCAGTACTTC.

As regards this clone: At one end, the junction sequence differs from germline, possibly due to a read error. The chain uses TRBV6-5 and TRBJ2-4, with D maybe TRBD1 (9 bases). The germline V gene encodes CDR1 MNHEY and CDR2 SVGAGI. This CDR3 is built from 16 residues. The CDR3 DNA reads TGTGCCAGCAGTTCAACAGGGGGCGCGCCGGGCGGGAGGCCTGACTTC. Protein product: CASSSTGGAPGGRPDF.

The chain links TRBV7-2 to TRBJ1-3, with a possible D match to TRBD1 (6 bases). Germline V gene lookup returns CDR1 SGHTA and CDR2 FQGNSA. This CDR3 has 15 amino acids. Trimming removed 4 bases at V and 3 bases at J, with 13 bases between. The CDR3 region is CASSSHRAGGNTIYF. CDR3 nucleotides: TGTGCCAGCAGCTCCCACAGGGCGGGTGGAAACACCATATATTTT.

The rearrangement uses TRBV12-3 or TRBV12-4 and TRBJ1-5; no clear D. V lost 7 bases and J lost 6, with 10 bases in between. The CDR3 spans 12 residues. The CDR3 reads CASMRVGQPQHF. The CDR3 coding sequence is TGTGCCAGCATGAGGGTCGGTCAGCCCCAGCATTTT.

The rearrangement joins TRBV13 to TRBJ2-2; 7 bases match TRBD2. V lost 5 bases, J lost 5 bases, and 2 bases stayed unmatched. CDR1 is PRHDT, CDR2 FYEKMQ, per germline (reference sequence). This CDR3 is 13 amino acids long. The CDR3 protein is CASSEGLTGELFF. The CDR3 region has the DNA TGTGCCAGCAGCGAGGGACTAACCGGGGAGCTGTTTTTT.

The V and J genes are TRBV27 and TRBJ2-7; 10 bases map to TRBD1. Germline trimming cut 6 bases from V and 10 bases from J; bases unmatched to any gene: 9. The germline CDR1 and CDR2 sequences are MNHEY and SMNVEV (reference sequence). The CDR3 is made up of 13 amino acids. CDR3 in amino acids: CASSPSDRGQQYF. The CDR3, as DNA: TGTGCCAGCAGCCCCTCTGACAGGGGGCAACAGTACTTC.

V usage is TRBV18 and J usage is TRBJ2-2, with 7 bases fitting TRBD1. The trim removed 3 bases at V and 2 bases at J, leaving 3 bases unmatched. The CDR3 has 15 amino acids. Per the germline V gene, CDR1 is KGHSH and CDR2 is LQKENI. Written as DNA, the CDR3 is TGTGCCAGCTCACCGGGACAGCTTAACACCGGGGAGCTGTTTTTT. Residues: CASSPGQLNTGELFF.

In nucleotides, the CDR3 is TGTGCCAGCGGAACGACGGGAGGCTACACCTTC. It codes for CASGTTGGYTF. The gene calls are TRBV3-1 (or the pseudogene TRBV3-2) and TRBJ1-2; D gene unclear. The CDR3 is made up of 11 amino acids. CDR1 and CDR2 from the germline V gene are LGHDT and YNNKEL (reference sequence). The V end was cut by 8 bases, the J end by 8 bases, with 12 bases between.

The V gene is TRBV28, the J gene TRBJ2-7; 8 bases fit TRBD1. Germline CDR1 reads MDHEN; CDR2 reads SYDVKM. V lost 6 bases to trimming and J lost 4 bases; unmatched junction nucleotides: 11. CDR3 length: 15 residues. The CDR3 region has the DNA TGTGCCAGCAGAACTCAGGGGGCTGGTAAATACGAGCAGTACTTC. This codes for CASRTQGAGKYEQYF.

J is TRBJ1-2 and V is TRBV5-1; no reliable D call. This CDR3 comprises 12 residues. Germline CDR1 SGHRS, CDR2 YFSETQ. Trimming took off 4 bases at V and 5 bases at J, with 9 bases between the two ends. The CDR3 sequence is CASSDSGYGYTF. In DNA, the CDR3 is TGCGCCAGCAGCGATTCAGGATATGGCTACACCTTC.

The chain links TRBV12-5 to TRBJ2-1, with 7 bases matching TRBD1. Germline CDR1 is LGHNT and CDR2 is FRNRAP. The CDR3 is 11 amino acids. The V segment lost 6 bases and the J segment 7 bases; nucleotides outside the gene matches: 0. The CDR3 bases are TGTGCTAGTGGGGACAGGAATGAGCAGTTCTTC. Its translation: CASGDRNEQFF.

V and J are TRBV7-8 and TRBJ2-7, with 8 positions matching TRBD2. Germline V lookup: CDR1 SGHVS, CDR2 FQNEAQ. Germline trimming cut 2 bases from V and 1 base from J; bases unmatched to any gene: 4. The CDR3 is made up of 15 amino acids. The CDR3 sequence is CASSLSTSGSYEQYF. The CDR3 region has the DNA TGTGCCAGCAGCTTAAGTACTAGCGGTTCCTACGAGCAGTACTTC.

Concerning this clone itself: At the DNA level, this CDR3 is encoded by other sequences in the same sample as well. The rearrangement joins TRBV28 to TRBJ1-1; 8 bases line up with TRBD1. Germline CDR1 and CDR2: MDHEN and SYDVKM. The CDR3 spans 14 residues. Unmatched junction bases numbered 3, after V lost 4 bases and J lost 2 bases. The CDR3 spells CASSSGQGNTEAFF. CDR3 nucleotide sequence: TGTGCCAGCAGTTCCGGACAGGGAAACACTGAAGCTTTCTTT. The full variable domain, rest sourced from reference TRBV28 and TRBJ1-1, is DVKVTQSSRYLVKRTGEKVFLECVQDMDHENMFWYRQDPGLGLRLIYFSYDVKMKEKGDIPEGYSVSREKKERFSLILESASTNQTSMYLCASSSGQGNTEAFFGQGTRLTVV.

This clone has only a few counts. This chain links TRBV28 with TRBJ1-5, with TRBD1 matching over 12 bases. This CDR3 is built from 15 residues. V was pared by 6 bases and J by 3 bases, with 3 bases of the junction left unmatched. The germline V gene has CDR1 MDHEN and CDR2 SYDVKM. CDR3 residues: CASRGTGGPNQPQHF. In DNA, the CDR3 is TGTGCCAGCAGAGGGACAGGGGGCCCCAATCAGCCCCAGCATTTT.

This clone was recorded once. The chain is built from TRBV10-3 and TRBJ2-1, with TRBD2 matching 7 bases. The germline V gene encodes CDR1 ENHRY and CDR2 SYGVKD. V trimming: 0 bases; J trimming: 8 bases; junction bases outside the gene matches: 13. CDR3 size: 17 residues. The CDR3 sequence is CAISESGGEGLGDEQFF. In DNA, the CDR3 is TGTGCCATCAGTGAGTCTGGGGGGGAGGGGCTAGGGGATGAGCAGTTCTTC.

The V and J genes are TRBV6-5 and TRBJ1-2, with D tentatively TRBD1 (6 bases). CDR1 and CDR2 (germline): MNHEY, SVGAGI. The CDR3 is 14 amino acids. Trimming stripped 6 bases from V and 3 bases from J, with 14 bases between. The CDR3 sequence is CASRLQGSDYGYTF. CDR3 bases: TGTGCCAGCAGGCTACAGGGATCTGACTATGGCTACACCTTC.

The J gene is TRBJ2-7, the V gene TRBV24-1; possibly TRBD1 for D (6 bases). Germline loops: CDR1 KGHDR, CDR2 SFDVKD. This CDR3 is 13 amino acids long. With 5 bases removed from V and 5 bases from J, the gap between germline ends came to 12 bases. Here the CDR3 reads CATSAGKGDEQYF. CDR3 in DNA: TGTGCCACCAGTGCCGGGAAGGGGGACGAGCAGTACTTC.

The chain employs TRBV13 and TRBJ2-1; possible D gene TRBD2, 5 bases. The germline V gene encodes CDR1 PRHDT and CDR2 FYEKMQ (reference sequence). This CDR3 has 15 residues. Trimming took 0 bases from V and 7 from J, leaving 13 bases between them. Here the CDR3 DNA reads TGTGCCAGCAGCTTAGGGCGGGTATATGAAAATGAGCAGTTCTTC. It yields the protein CASSLGRVYENEQFF.

This clone occurred once. V and J are TRBV9 and TRBJ1-6; D gene unclear. The length of the CDR3 is 15 residues. The ends were cut back, 0 bases at V and 8 bases at J, with 12 bases in the middle. Germline V lookup: CDR1 SGDLS, CDR2 YYNGEE. This CDR3 reads CASSVDRTQDSPLHF. The CDR3 DNA is TGTGCCAGCAGCGTAGATCGGACTCAGGATTCACCCCTCCACTTT.

This clone was counted a single time. The V call is TRBV3-1 (or the pseudogene TRBV3-2), the J call TRBJ1-5, with TRBD1 matching 12 bases. The J segment lost 7 bases and the V segment lost 1 base, leaving 5 bases of the junction unmatched. CDR3 size: 16 residues. Germline CDR1 is LGHDT and CDR2 is YNNKEL (reference sequence). CDR3 nucleotides: TGTGCCAGCAGCCAAGCCGGGACAGGGGGCCTACAGCCCCAGCATTTT. It yields the protein CASSQAGTGGLQPQHF.

The chain is built from TRBV4-1 and TRBJ2-5; 11 bases agree with TRBD2. The CDR3 runs to 15 residues. Germline V gene lookup returns CDR1 MGHRA and CDR2 YSYEKL. The V segment lost 2 bases and the J segment 5 bases; nucleotides outside the gene matches: 4. The chain's CDR3 is CASSQRLAGPETQYF. In nucleotides, the CDR3 is TGCGCCAGCAGCCAACGACTAGCGGGACCTGAGACCCAGTACTTC.

The chain combines TRBV9 with TRBJ2-1; 12 bases line up with TRBD2. V lost 0 bases, J lost 1 base, and 2 bases stayed unmatched. The CDR3 runs to 17 residues. Per the germline V gene, CDR1 is SGDLS and CDR2 is YYNGEE. DNA of the CDR3: TGTGCCAGCAGCGTAGGAGGACTAGCGGGGTCCTACAATGAGCAGTTCTTC. It translates to CASSVGGLAGSYNEQFF.